Each of the 23 T cell receptor beta chains below was sequenced from the same sample in a study of blood T cell repertoires in COVID-19. Clones were read by immunoSEQ multiplex PCR, and TCRdb kept only the in-frame ones, dropping some. The top ten clones hold 9.1% of a sample with about 270,000 clones, approximately 85% of them seen once. The material sequenced was PBMCs or T cells enriched from blood (not recorded which). These TCRs come from a woman between 50 and 59 years old with acute COVID-19.

The chain employs TRBV19 and TRBJ1-4, with D possibly matching TRBD1 (5 bases). V lost 6 bases, J lost 5 bases, and 16 bases lay in between. From germline, CDR1 is LNHDA and CDR2 SQIVND (reference sequence). The CDR3 is 15 residues long. CDR3 region: CASSLTGLLNEKLFF. CDR3 coding DNA: TGTGCCAGTAGCCTAACGGGACTCCTGAATGAAAAACTGTTTTTT. Variable domain in full (rest from reference TRBV19 and TRBJ1-4): DGGITQSPKYLFRKEGQNVTLSCEQNLNHDAMYWYRQDPGQGLRLIYYSQIVNDFQKGDIAEGYSVSREKKESFPLTVTSAQKNPTAFYLCASSLTGLLNEKLFFGSGTQLSVL.

In this sample, this clone turned up once. The chain recombines TRBV28 with TRBJ1-5, with 8 bases that match TRBD1. Looked up from germline, CDR1 is MDHEN and CDR2 is SYDVKM. CDR3 length: 16 amino acids. J gave up 5 bases and V 7 bases, and 13 bases lay outside the gene matches. The CDR3 is CASTPSGGVGDQPQHF. In DNA form, the CDR3 reads TGTGCCAGCACTCCTTCAGGGGGCGTAGGGGATCAGCCCCAGCATTTT.

The chain links TRBV7-2 to TRBJ1-5, with a possible D match to TRBD1 (5 bases). The CDR3 length is 14 residues. Germline V gene lookup returns CDR1 SGHTA and CDR2 FQGNSA. Trimming took 5 bases from V and 5 from J, leaving 13 bases between them. CDR3 bases: TGTGCCAGCAGCCGGAGGGGCAGTGATCAGCCCCAGCATTTT. Translating gives CASSRRGSDQPQHF.

The V call is TRBV3-1 (or the pseudogene TRBV3-2), the J call TRBJ1-1; 11 bases map to TRBD1. V dropped 4 bases and J dropped 5; count of bases not matched to a gene: 6. The CDR3 runs 15 residues. Germline V gene sequence: CDR1 LGHDT, CDR2 YNNKEL (reference sequence). The CDR3 loop is CASSRRDRGGTEAFF. Written as DNA, the CDR3 is TGTGCCAGCAGCCGGAGGGACAGGGGGGGAACTGAAGCTTTCTTT.

On this clone itself: The sample carries other DNA sequences with the same CDR3. This sequence joins TRBV7-9 and TRBJ1-4, with D unclear. V shed 4 bases and J shed 2 bases, with 8 bases lying between them. This CDR3 contains 14 residues. Germline V CDR1 and CDR2: SEHNR, FQNEAQ (reference sequence). The CDR3 sequence is CASSSGSTNEKLFF. The CDR3 nucleotides read TGTGCCAGCAGCTCCGGGAGTACTAATGAAAAACTGTTTTTT. The full variable domain, rest sourced from reference TRBV7-9 and TRBJ1-4, is DTGVSQNPRHKITKRGQNVTFRCDPISEHNRLYWYRQTLGQGPEFLTYFQNEAQLEKSRLLSDRFSAERPKGSFSTLEIQRTEQGDSAMYLCASSSGSTNEKLFFGSGTQLSVL.

In the case of this clone: Other DNA sequences in this sample translate to the same CDR3. The rearrangement joins TRBV5-1 to TRBJ1-2, with D uncertain. Germline loops: CDR1 SGHRS, CDR2 YFSETQ. V lost 0 bases and J 6 bases, leaving 6 bases between the germline ends. The CDR3 sequence is 12 residues long. The CDR3 DNA follows: TGCGCCAGCAGCTTGGACAGAGATGGCTACACCTTC. As protein: CASSLDRDGYTF.

The rearrangement links TRBV4-3 to TRBJ1-2; D is ambiguous. The CDR3 is made up of 15 amino acids. The germline V gene encodes CDR1 LGHNA and CDR2 YSLEER. Trimming left V 0 bases short and J 2 bases short, with 10 bases between. The CDR3 DNA follows: TGCGCCAGCAGCCAAGATCGAGGGATCAACTATGGCTACACCTTC. Translated: CASSQDRGINYGYTF.

In this sample, this clone turned up once. This sequence joins TRBV30 and TRBJ1-1, with D perhaps TRBD1 (6 bases). V was pared by 0 bases and J by 0 bases, with 14 bases between. Germline V gene sequence: CDR1 GTSNPN, CDR2 SVGIG (reference sequence). The CDR3 runs 16 residues. The CDR3 coding sequence is TGTGCCTGGAGTGTACGTGGGGGCATGCTGAACACTGAAGCTTTCTTT. Its protein is CAWSVRGGMLNTEAFF.

J is TRBJ1-2 and V is TRBV7-9, with 9 bases fitting TRBD1. Germline loops: CDR1 SEHNR, CDR2 FQNEAQ (reference sequence). The CDR3 extends over 18 amino acids. Trimming cost V 1 base and J 4 bases; bases outside gene matches: 13. The CDR3 nucleotides are TGTGCCAGCAGCTTAGACCCCCGGACAGGGGATAGTGGCTATGGCTACACCTTC. Translating gives CASSLDPRTGDSGYGYTF.

The chain combines TRBV4-1 with TRBJ1-2; possible D gene TRBD1, 6 bases. The V gene's germline CDR1 is MGHRA and CDR2 YSYEKL. The CDR3 is made up of 15 amino acids. Trimming stripped 3 bases from V and 0 bases from J, with 11 bases between. The CDR3 spells CASSQGDKANYGYTF. The CDR3 DNA reads TGCGCCAGCAGCCAGGGGGACAAGGCTAACTATGGCTACACCTTC.

The gene calls are TRBV6-2 or TRBV6-3 and TRBJ2-5; 11 nucleotides align to TRBD1. Germline CDR1 is MNHEY and CDR2 is SVGEGT. With 6 bases clipped from V and 5 bases from J, the junction kept 5 bases outside the gene matches. This CDR3 region has 14 residues. The CDR3 is CASSRTGGAETQYF. The CDR3 nucleotides read TGTGCCAGCAGCCGGACAGGGGGCGCGGAGACCCAGTACTTC.

The genes are TRBV4-1 and TRBJ1-5, with D perhaps TRBD1 (5 bases). Germline V gene data show CDR1 as MGHRA and CDR2 as YSYEKL. This CDR3 contains 15 residues. With 1 base removed from V and 2 bases from J, the gap between germline ends came to 9 bases. The CDR3: CASSQGRGGNQPQHF. For the CDR3, the DNA is TGCGCCAGCAGCCAAGGGAGGGGCGGCAATCAGCCCCAGCATTTT.

This sequence joins TRBV5-1 and TRBJ1-1; D gene uncertain. Germline CDR1 is SGHRS and CDR2 is YFSETQ. There are 14 residues in the CDR3. Trimming shortened V by 0 bases and J by 1 base, and 7 bases separated the two germline ends. The CDR3 loop is CASSLAPGNTEAFF. CDR3 bases: TGCGCCAGCAGCTTGGCCCCCGGGAACACTGAAGCTTTCTTT.

The gene calls are TRBV30 and TRBJ1-5; TRBD1 aligns across 11 bases. With V trimmed by 0 bases and J by 4 bases, 8 bases remained unmatched. Looked up from germline, CDR1 is GTSNPN and CDR2 is SVGIG (reference sequence). The CDR3 totals 17 residues. The CDR3 DNA sequence: TGTGCCTGGAGTGTACGTGGGACAGGGGGGTGGAATCAGCCCCAGCATTTT. Translated, it gives CAWSVRGTGGWNQPQHF. Using reference TRBV30 and TRBJ1-5 for the parts outside the CDR3, the full variable domain is SQTIHQWPATLVQPVGSPLSLECTVEGTSNPNLYWYRQAAGRGLQLLFYSVGIGQISSEVPQNLSASRPQDRQFILSSKKLLLSDSGFYLCAWSVRGTGGWNQPQHFGDGTRLSIL.

This clone has more than one count but fewer than ten. The chain recombines TRBV30 with TRBJ2-5; 8 bases match TRBD2. The CDR3 runs to 15 residues. Germline V gene data show CDR1 as GTSNPN and CDR2 as SVGIG (reference sequence). The junction had 7 bases not matched to a gene; V was cut back by 3 bases and J by 1 base. The CDR3 DNA reads as TGTGCCTGGAGGGAGCTAGCGGGCCTCCAAGAGACCCAGTACTTC. This sequence encodes CAWRELAGLQETQYF.

This clone was observed a single time. The rearrangement uses TRBV28 and TRBJ1-2, with 12 bases lining up with TRBD1. This CDR3 comprises 16 residues. Trimming removed 6 bases from V and 4 bases from J; junction bases left unmatched: 9. CDR1 MDHEN and CDR2 SYDVKM come from the germline V gene. The CDR3 nucleotides read TGTGCCAGCAGCTCCGGGACAGGGGGCGGTGGCTATGGCTACACCTTC. This codes for CASSSGTGGGGYGYTF.

The V gene is TRBV9, the J gene TRBJ2-2, with 9 bases fitting TRBD2. V gave up 4 bases and J gave up 3 bases; unmatched junction bases: 7. Germline-derived CDR1 and CDR2 are SGDLS and YYNGEE. The CDR3 is 16 amino acids. The chain's CDR3 is CASSLSGGGDTGELFF. The DNA of the CDR3 is TGTGCCAGCAGCCTTTCGGGCGGGGGGGACACCGGGGAGCTGTTTTTT.

The chain couples TRBV27 to TRBJ2-6; 9 positions agree with TRBD1. From germline, CDR1 is MNHEY and CDR2 SMNVEV (reference sequence). After removal of 2 bases from V and 2 bases from J, the junction contained 10 bases not matched to a gene. This CDR3 is 19 amino acids long. Here the CDR3 reads CASSLKGTGSSAGANVLTF. The DNA for the CDR3 is TGTGCCAGCAGTTTAAAGGGGACAGGGAGTTCGGCTGGGGCCAACGTCCTGACTTTC.

The chain couples TRBV5-1 to TRBJ1-2; TRBD1 matches at 7 bases. The CDR3 is made up of 12 amino acids. Looked up from germline, CDR1 is SGHRS and CDR2 is YFSETQ. Trimming at V came to 4 bases and at J to 6 bases, leaving 3 bases not matched to a gene. CDR3 nucleotide sequence: TGCGCCAGCAGCGAACAGGGGCATGGCTACACCTTC. It encodes CASSEQGHGYTF.

The chain couples TRBV29-1 to TRBJ2-1; D is undetermined. The CDR3 totals 16 residues. Germline V gene data show CDR1 as SQVTM and CDR2 as ANQGSEA. The V gene lost 0 bases and the J gene lost 0 bases, with 12 bases spanning the gap. The CDR3 nucleotides read TGCAGCGTTGAAGATCAAGCCCGTCGCTCCTACAATGAGCAGTTCTTC. The encoded protein is CSVEDQARRSYNEQFF.

The CDR3 bases are TGTGCCAGCAGTTACTCTGGCCCGGGGGGCTACACCTTC. Its protein is CASSYSGPGGYTF. The chain employs TRBV6-2 or TRBV6-3 and TRBJ1-2, with no clear D. This CDR3 is 13 amino acids long. CDR1 is MNHEY, CDR2 SVGEGT, per germline. Trimming left V 0 bases short and J 8 bases short, with 10 bases between.

The chain carries TRBV5-5 and TRBJ1-4; 7 nucleotides match TRBD1. The V segment lost 0 bases and the J segment 7 bases; nucleotides outside the gene matches: 6. This CDR3 is built from 15 residues. The germline CDR1 and CDR2 sequences are SGHKS and YYEKEE (reference sequence). The CDR3 coding sequence is TGTGCCAGCAGCTTGGATGTGGGACAGTTTGAAAAACTGTTTTTT. As protein: CASSLDVGQFEKLFF.

This clone was counted a single time. The rearrangement links TRBV6-5 to TRBJ2-1; 11 nucleotides agree with TRBD2. This CDR3 spans 15 amino acids. The ends lost 10 bases at V and 7 bases at J; junction bases unmatched: 12. The germline gives CDR1 MNHEY, CDR2 SVGAGI. CDR3 amino acids: CATTGETSGVNEQFF. CDR3 coding DNA: TGTGCCACCACTGGCGAGACTAGCGGGGTAAATGAGCAGTTCTTC.